The TCR beta chain under discussion was sequenced for a study of beta chain features in type 1 diabetes. The whole isolated RNA underwent reverse transcription, so sequencing captured expressed TCRB transcripts. Method: immunoSEQ multiplex PCR; TCRdb's copy keeps in-frame clones and lacks some. The repertoire holds some 300,000 clones, with roughly 8% as singletons. CDR3 length equals 15 residues. Unmatched junction bases numbered 13, after V lost 6 bases and J lost 10 bases. Germline V CDR1 and CDR2: SGHTA, FQGTGA. Study-level findings and limits: Shorter templates might be favored by PCR, equally in patients and controls.

Comments on this clone: As yet, its antigen is unknown.

The J gene is TRBJ2-1, the V gene TRBV7-3; 9 nucleotides align to TRBD1. The specimen was central memory CD4+ T cells from blood. This TCR came from a woman aged 18-29 years in good health. As DNA, the CDR3 is TGTGCCAGCAGTCTAACCGGGACAGGGAGTCTAGAGCAGTTCTTC. The encoded protein is CASSLTGTGSLEQFF.